This section outlines one TCR beta chain sequence together with its context. Antigen specificity is unknown. This record comes from a study of monozygotic twins with inflammatory bowel disease. Study observations and caveats: Evidence did not back any single strong signal or clonotype linked to IBD. Twins with IBD were found to have lower TCRbeta diversity (inverse Simpson) than healthy co-twins.

Germline CDR1 and CDR2: SGHRS and YFSETQ. The CDR3 spans 17 residues. Eight separate reactions per sample yielded the cDNA. Addition of UMIs with a 6-nucleotide sample barcode was achieved by template switching. TCRdb processed the 5' RACE reads again and assigns one entry to each CDR3 protein, with no DNA. The sample shows approximately 400,000 distinct CDR3 sequences, and approximately 2.4% sits with its ten largest clones. This receptor was taken from a human donor with ulcerative colitis or Crohn's disease, or a healthy co-twin of an affected twin (not recorded which). This chain connects TRBV5-1 to TRBJ1-1; TCRdb proposes TRBD1, but this gene call is untestable without DNA. Sequencing used blood. The chain's CDR3 is CASSSGTGRHVGTEAFF.